This T cell receptor beta chain was recorded in a study of cytomegalovirus exposure and HLA in healthy donors. Germline V gives CDR1 SNHLY, CDR2 FYNNEI. Trimming removed 5 bases at V and 2 bases at J, with 6 bases between. This CDR3 is 12 amino acids long. The primer mix had 60 Vbeta and 13 Jbeta primers. Sequencing used immunoSEQ multiplex PCR; TCRdb keeps in-frame clones, though not all of them. The sample lists around 190,000 clones; roughly four fifths were seen once. V and J are TRBV2 and TRBJ1-2; D is unclear. This receptor was identified in a woman aged 50 to 60 in good health and CMV-seronegative. What was sequenced was PBMCs. The CDR3 loop reads CASSRENYGYTF. CDR3 DNA sequence: TGTGCCAGCAGTCGTGAGAACTATGGCTACACCTTC.